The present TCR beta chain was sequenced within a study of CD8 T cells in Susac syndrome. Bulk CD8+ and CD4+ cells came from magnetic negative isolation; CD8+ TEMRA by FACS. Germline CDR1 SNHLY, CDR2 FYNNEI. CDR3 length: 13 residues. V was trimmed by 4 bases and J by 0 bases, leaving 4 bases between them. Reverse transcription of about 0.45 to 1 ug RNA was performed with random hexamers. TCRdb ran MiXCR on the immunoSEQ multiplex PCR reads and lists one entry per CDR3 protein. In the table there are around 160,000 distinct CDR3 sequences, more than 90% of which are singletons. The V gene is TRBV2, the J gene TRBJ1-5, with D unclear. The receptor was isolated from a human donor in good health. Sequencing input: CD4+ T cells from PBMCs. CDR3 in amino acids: CASSARSNQPQHF. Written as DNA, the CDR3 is TGTGCCAGCAGTGCCCGTAGCAATCAGCCCCAGCATTTT.